Below, 12 T cell receptor beta chains from the same sample are listed, as sequenced in a study of blood T cell repertoires in COVID-19. Clones were sequenced by immunoSEQ multiplex PCR, and TCRdb holds only the in-frame ones, with some missing. Of 110,000 or so clones in the sample, 85% to 90% were seen once. The sample taken for sequencing was peripheral blood. The receptors shown here come from a woman aged 55-70 years with COVID-19, enrolled during active disease.

The J gene is TRBJ1-1, the V gene TRBV10-3, with 7 bases lining up with TRBD1. After removal of 8 bases from V and 1 base from J, the junction contained 13 bases not matched to a gene. Germline lookup yields CDR1 ENHRY and CDR2 SYGVKD. The CDR3 has 16 residues. Here the CDR3 reads CAIRTGTGAENTEAFF. The CDR3 nucleotides are TGTGCCATCCGGACGGGAACAGGGGCAGAGAACACTGAAGCTTTCTTT.

The rearrangement links TRBV5-1 to TRBJ1-2, with 7 positions matching TRBD1. Trimming took 0 bases from V and 6 from J; bases not matched to a gene: 8. Germline values: CDR1 SGHRS, CDR2 YFSETQ. The CDR3 totals 15 residues. The CDR3, as DNA: TGCGCCAGCAGCTTGGATATAGGGGGCGGCAATGGCTACACCTTC. This translates into CASSLDIGGGNGYTF.

J is TRBJ1-6 and V is TRBV3-1 (or the pseudogene TRBV3-2); D is unresolved. Trimming cost V 0 bases and J 10 bases, with 4 bases left between them. Germline CDR1 LGHDT, CDR2 YNNKEL (reference sequence). The CDR3 spans 12 residues. As DNA, the CDR3 is TGTGCCAGCAGCCAAGAGGCCTCACCCCTCCACTTT. Translating it yields CASSQEASPLHF.

This clone has a handful of counts. The gene calls are TRBV27 and TRBJ1-1, with D maybe TRBD1 (5 bases). Germline CDR1 MNHEY, CDR2 SMNVEV (reference sequence). V lost 0 bases, J lost 10 bases, and 15 bases lay in between. The CDR3 sequence is 14 residues long. This CDR3 reads CASSLSGRWEGAFF. The CDR3 bases are TGTGCCAGCAGTTTATCGGGGCGGTGGGAGGGAGCTTTCTTT.

This chain connects TRBV3-1 (or the pseudogene TRBV3-2) to TRBJ1-6; maybe TRBD1 (5 bases). CDR3 length equals 15 residues. Per germline, CDR1 LGHDT and CDR2 YNNKEL (reference sequence). The V end lost 1 base, the J end lost 9 bases, and 13 bases lay between the germline ends. CDR3 sequence (DNA): TGTGCCAGCAGCCAAGGTCGGGCAGGGTCTTCACCCCTCCACTTT. Translated, it gives CASSQGRAGSSPLHF.

This clone was found a few times. The chain links TRBV5-1 to TRBJ1-1; D possibly corresponds to TRBD1 (6 bases). The CDR3 totals 17 residues. Germline assignment: CDR1 SGHRS and CDR2 YFSETQ. V lost 0 bases to trimming and J lost 3 bases, with 18 bases between them. CDR3 coding DNA: TGCGCCAGCAGCTTGGGATCCAGGGGTTGGGGGTACACTGAAGCTTTCTTT. Translation gives CASSLGSRGWGYTEAFF.

V is TRBV6-2 or TRBV6-3 and J is TRBJ2-2; no definite D call. CDR3 length: 16 residues. V lost 0 bases and J 0 bases, leaving 8 bases between the germline ends. Per the germline V gene, CDR1 is MNHEY and CDR2 is SVGEGT. The CDR3 spells CASSYSMLANTGELFF. Written as DNA, the CDR3 is TGTGCCAGCAGTTACTCTATGCTAGCGAACACCGGGGAGCTGTTTTTT.

V usage is TRBV7-9 and J usage is TRBJ1-2; D unresolved. This CDR3 region has 13 residues. From germline, CDR1 is SEHNR and CDR2 FQNEAQ (reference sequence). Trimming took 5 bases from V and 4 from J, leaving 11 bases between them. As DNA, the CDR3 is TGTGCCAGCAGCCCCGAGGGCAGCTATGGCTACACCTTC. Translated, it gives CASSPEGSYGYTF.

This chain connects TRBV27 to TRBJ2-7; tentative D call: TRBD2 (6 bases). The V end lost 5 bases, the J end lost 4 bases, and 12 bases lay between the germline ends. The CDR3 contains 13 residues. Germline V gives CDR1 MNHEY, CDR2 SMNVEV (reference sequence). For the CDR3, the DNA is TGTGCCAGCAGTGAGAGCGGGTTATACGAGCAGTACTTC. It yields the protein CASSESGLYEQYF.

V is TRBV4-1 and J is TRBJ2-7; the match to TRBD1 covers 11 bases. This CDR3 is built from 14 residues. Germline CDR1 reads MGHRA; CDR2 reads YSYEKL. The ends lost 4 bases at V and 6 bases at J; junction bases unmatched: 5. CDR3 residues: CASSLRDRGFEQYF. The CDR3 DNA sequence: TGCGCCAGCAGCCTTCGGGACAGGGGGTTCGAGCAGTACTTC.

The gene calls are TRBV5-4 and TRBJ1-3; 9 bases line up with TRBD1. This CDR3 has 18 amino acids. Germline loops: CDR1 SGHNT, CDR2 YYREEE (reference sequence). The V gene end was trimmed by 3 bases and the J gene end by 0 bases; junction bases not matched to a gene: 10. CDR3 DNA sequence: TGTGCCAGCAGCTCGGACAGGGGCCGAACCTACTCTGGAAACACCATATATTTT. It specifies CASSSDRGRTYSGNTIYF.

V gene TRBV27 combines with J gene TRBJ2-1, with 12 bases matching TRBD2. Per germline, CDR1 MNHEY and CDR2 SMNVEV (reference sequence). Trimming cost V 2 bases and J 10 bases; bases outside gene matches: 12. This CDR3 has 17 amino acids. Here the CDR3 DNA reads TGTGCCAGCAGTTTAGCCCGAGGACTAGCGGGGAACTGGGAGCAGTTCTTC. Translated, it gives CASSLARGLAGNWEQFF.